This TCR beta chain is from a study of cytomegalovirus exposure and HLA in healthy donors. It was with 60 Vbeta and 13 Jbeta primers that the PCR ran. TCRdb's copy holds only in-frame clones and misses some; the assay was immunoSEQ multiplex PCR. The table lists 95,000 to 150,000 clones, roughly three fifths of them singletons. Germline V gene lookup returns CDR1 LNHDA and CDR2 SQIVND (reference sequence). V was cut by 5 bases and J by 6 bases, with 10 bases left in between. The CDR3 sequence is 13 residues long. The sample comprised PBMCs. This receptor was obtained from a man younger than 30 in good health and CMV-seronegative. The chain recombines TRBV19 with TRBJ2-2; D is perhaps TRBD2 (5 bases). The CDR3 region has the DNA TGTGCCAGTAGTGGAGGTGCAGCCGGGGAGCTGTTTTTT. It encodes CASSGGAAGELFF.